This TCR beta chain comes out of a study of cytomegalovirus exposure and HLA in healthy donors. Study background: As released early, the data held roughly 85 million unique TCRs from HLA-typed donors.

60 Vbeta and 13 Jbeta primers were used in PCR. Only in-frame clones appear in the TCRdb table, and some are missing; sequencing was by immunoSEQ multiplex PCR. The data show 120,000 to 150,000 clones, 82% seen once. As regards this clone: The antigen remains undetermined.

Points from the study as a whole: A later examination showed that TCR association rates differed by HLA locus, with DRB1 most and HLA-C fewest. Prior analysis indicated that the majority of TCR beta V segments exhibited productivity approximately 90% or approximately 30% of the time.

V dropped 2 bases and J dropped 1 base, with 9 bases sitting between them. The germline V gene has CDR1 SNHLY and CDR2 FYNNEI. The CDR3 totals 15 residues. The sample was PBMCs. The chain joins TRBV2 to TRBJ1-5; no clear D gene. This receptor was identified in a woman in her thirties or forties in good health and CMV-seronegative. The CDR3 region has the DNA TGTGCCAGCAGTGAAAGCAGGCCCAGCAATCAGCCCCAGCATTTT. This translates into CASSESRPSNQPQHF.